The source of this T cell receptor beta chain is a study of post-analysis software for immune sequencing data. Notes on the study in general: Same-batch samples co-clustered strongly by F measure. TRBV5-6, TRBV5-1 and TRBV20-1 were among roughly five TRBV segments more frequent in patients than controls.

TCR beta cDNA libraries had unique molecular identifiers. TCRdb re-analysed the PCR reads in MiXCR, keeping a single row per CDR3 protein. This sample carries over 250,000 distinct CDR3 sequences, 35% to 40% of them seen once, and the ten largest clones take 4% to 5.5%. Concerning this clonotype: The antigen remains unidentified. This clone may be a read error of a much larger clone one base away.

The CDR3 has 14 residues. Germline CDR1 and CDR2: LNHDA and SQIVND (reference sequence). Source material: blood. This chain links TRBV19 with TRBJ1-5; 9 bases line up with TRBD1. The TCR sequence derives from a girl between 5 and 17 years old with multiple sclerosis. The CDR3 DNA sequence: TGTGACAGTACCGGGACAGGGATCAATCAGCCCCAGCATTTT. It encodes CDSTGTGINQPQHF.